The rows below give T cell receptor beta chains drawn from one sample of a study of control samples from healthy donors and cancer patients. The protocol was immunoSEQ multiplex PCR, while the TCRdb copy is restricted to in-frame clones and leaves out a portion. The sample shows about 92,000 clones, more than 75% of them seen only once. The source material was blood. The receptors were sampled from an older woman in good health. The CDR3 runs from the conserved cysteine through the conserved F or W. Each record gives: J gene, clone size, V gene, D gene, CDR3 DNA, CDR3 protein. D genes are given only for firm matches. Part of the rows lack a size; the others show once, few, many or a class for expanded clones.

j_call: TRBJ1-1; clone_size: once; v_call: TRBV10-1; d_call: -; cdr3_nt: TGCGCCAGCAGTGAGTTCCCGGAGAACACTGAAGCTTTCTTT; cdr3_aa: CASSEFPENTEAFF
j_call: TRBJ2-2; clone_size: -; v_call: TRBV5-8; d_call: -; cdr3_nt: TGTGCCAGCAGCTTGTATCGCGGACAGACCACCGGGGAGCTGTTTTTT; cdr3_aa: CASSLYRGQTTGELFF
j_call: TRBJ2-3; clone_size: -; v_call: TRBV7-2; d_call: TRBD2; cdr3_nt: TGTGCCAGCAGCTTAGATACGGCGGGGGGGCTAGATACGCAGTATTTT; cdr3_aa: CASSLDTAGGLDTQYF
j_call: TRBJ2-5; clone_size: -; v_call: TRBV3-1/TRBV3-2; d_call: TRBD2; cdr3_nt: TGTGCCAGCAGCCGCACGACTAGCGGGGGAGGGGGGGCCCAGTACTTC; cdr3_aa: CASSRTTSGGGGAQYF
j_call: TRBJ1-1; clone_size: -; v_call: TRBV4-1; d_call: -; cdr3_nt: TGCGCCAGCAGCCCCACGGGGGGGCAGCAGAACACTGAAGCTTTCTTT; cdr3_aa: CASSPTGGQQNTEAFF
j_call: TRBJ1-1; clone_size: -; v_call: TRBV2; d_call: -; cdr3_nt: TGTGCCAGCAGTGTTAGTCAGCTCATGAACACTGAAGCTTTCTTT; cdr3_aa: CASSVSQLMNTEAFF
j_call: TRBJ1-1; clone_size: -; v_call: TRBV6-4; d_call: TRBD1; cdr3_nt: TGTGCCAACAGGGGAGGGCGGAACACTGAAGCTTTCTTT; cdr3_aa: CANRGGRNTEAFF
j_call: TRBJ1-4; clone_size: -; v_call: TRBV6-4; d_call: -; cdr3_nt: TGTGCCACAAACTGGGGGGGTAATGAAAAACTGTTTTTT; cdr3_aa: CATNWGGNEKLFF
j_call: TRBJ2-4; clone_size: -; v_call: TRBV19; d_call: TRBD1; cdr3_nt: TGTGCCACCTGTGGACAGGGATTAGCCAAAAACATTCAGTACTTC; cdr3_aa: CATCGQGLAKNIQYF
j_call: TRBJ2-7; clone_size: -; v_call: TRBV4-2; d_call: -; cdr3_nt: TGTGCCAGCAGCCAAGACAGGGTCTACGAGCAGTACTTC; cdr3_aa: CASSQDRVYEQYF
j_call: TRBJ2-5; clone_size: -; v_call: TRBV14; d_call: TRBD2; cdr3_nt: TGTGCCAGCAGCCAAGGAAGCGGGGCAGCGGAGACCCAGTACTTC; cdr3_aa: CASSQGSGAAETQYF
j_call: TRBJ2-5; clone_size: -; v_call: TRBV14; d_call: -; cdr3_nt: TGTGCCAGCAGCCAAGTTCAGGGCGAGACCCAGTACTTC; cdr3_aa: CASSQVQGETQYF
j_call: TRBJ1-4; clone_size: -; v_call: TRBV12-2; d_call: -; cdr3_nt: TGTGCAAGTCGCTTAGTGAGACAGTGGAGTAATGAAAAACTGTTTTTT; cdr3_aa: CASRLVRQWSNEKLFF
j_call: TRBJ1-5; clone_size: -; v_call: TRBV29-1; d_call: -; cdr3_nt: TGCAGCGTCAAAACGACAGGTTTGGGCAATCAGCCCCAGCATTTT; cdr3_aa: CSVKTTGLGNQPQHF
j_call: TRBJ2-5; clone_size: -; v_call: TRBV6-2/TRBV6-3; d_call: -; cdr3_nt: TGTGCCAGCAGTTCAGGGGTTATGACCCAGTACTTC; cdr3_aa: CASSSGVMTQYF
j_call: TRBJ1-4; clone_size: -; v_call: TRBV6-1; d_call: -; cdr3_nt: TGTGCCAGCAGTGACCTCGACAGCGTTGGGACTAATGAAAAACTGTTTTTT; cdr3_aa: CASSDLDSVGTNEKLFF
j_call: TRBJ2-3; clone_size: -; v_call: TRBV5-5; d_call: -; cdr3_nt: TGTGCCAGCAGACCAACCCCGCAGACTGGGCTTACAGATACGCAGTATTTT; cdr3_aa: CASRPTPQTGLTDTQYF
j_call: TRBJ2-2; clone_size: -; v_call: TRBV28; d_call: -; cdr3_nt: TGTGCCAGCAGTTTTCGTCCCGGGGAGCTGTTTTTT; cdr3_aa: CASSFRPGELFF
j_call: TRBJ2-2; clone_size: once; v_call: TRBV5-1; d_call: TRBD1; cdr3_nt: TGCGCCAGCCCCGACAGGGCCCGAGATAGTCGGGGAGCTGTTTTT; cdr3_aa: CASPDRARDSRGAVF
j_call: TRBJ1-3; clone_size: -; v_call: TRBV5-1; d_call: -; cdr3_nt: TGCGCCAGCAGCTTGGCCCCAGGAAGCTCTGGAAACACCATATATTTT; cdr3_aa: CASSLAPGSSGNTIYF
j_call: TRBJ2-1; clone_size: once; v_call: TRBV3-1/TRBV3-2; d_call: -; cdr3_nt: TGTGCCAGCAGCCCTCGTGGGTCGGAGCAGTTCTTC; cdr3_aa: CASSPRGSEQFF
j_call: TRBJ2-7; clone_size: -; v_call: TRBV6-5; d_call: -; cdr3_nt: TGTGCCAGCGGGCCGTCCTACGAGCAGTACTTC; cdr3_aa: CASGPSYEQYF
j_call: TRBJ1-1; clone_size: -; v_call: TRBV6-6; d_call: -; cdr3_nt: TGTGCCAGCAGTTACGGTGGTTCTCCTGAAGCTTTCTTT; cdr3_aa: CASSYGGSPEAFF
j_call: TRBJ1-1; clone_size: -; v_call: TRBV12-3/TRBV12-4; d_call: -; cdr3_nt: TGTGCCAGCAGTCGCCGAGGGGGGATGGGTTTCTTT; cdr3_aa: CASSRRGGMGFF
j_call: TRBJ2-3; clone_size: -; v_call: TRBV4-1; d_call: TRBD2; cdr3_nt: TGCGCCAGCAGCCGGGGACTAGCGGGAGTGGGAGATACGCAGTATTTT; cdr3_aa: CASSRGLAGVGDTQYF
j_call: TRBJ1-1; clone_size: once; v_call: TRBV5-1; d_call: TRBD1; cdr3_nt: TGCGCCAGCAGCTTGGCCGGACAGGGTCCTGAAGCTTTCTTT; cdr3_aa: CASSLAGQGPEAFF
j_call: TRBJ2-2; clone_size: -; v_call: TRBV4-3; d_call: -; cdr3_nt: TGCGCCAGCAGCCAAGAGGCCGGGGTGACCGGGGAGCTGTTTTTT; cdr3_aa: CASSQEAGVTGELFF
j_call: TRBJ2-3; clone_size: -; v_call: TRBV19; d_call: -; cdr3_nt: TGTGCCAGTAGAACGGCAGGGGTAGATACGCAGTATTTT; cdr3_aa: CASRTAGVDTQYF
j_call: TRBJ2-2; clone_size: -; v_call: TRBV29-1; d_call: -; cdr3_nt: TGCAGCGTTGAAGCCAGGGAAAGGGGCGGGGAGCTGTTTTTT; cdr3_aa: CSVEARERGGELFF
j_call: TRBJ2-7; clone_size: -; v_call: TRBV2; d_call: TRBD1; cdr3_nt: TGTGCCAGCAGTCGGACAGGCGGGGAGCAGTACTTC; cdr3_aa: CASSRTGGEQYF
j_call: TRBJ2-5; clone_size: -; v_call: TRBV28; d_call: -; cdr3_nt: TGTGCCAGCAGTTTGTCGGCGTGGGGCGAGACCCAGTACTTC; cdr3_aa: CASSLSAWGETQYF
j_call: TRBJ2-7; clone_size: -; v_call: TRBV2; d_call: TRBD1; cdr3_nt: TGTGCCAGCAGAGCCCAGGGGGACCCCTCCTACGAGCAGTACTTC; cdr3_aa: CASRAQGDPSYEQYF
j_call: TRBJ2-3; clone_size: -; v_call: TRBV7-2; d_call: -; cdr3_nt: TGTGCCAGCAGCTTATCCCGGGTATCTAGCACAGATACGCAGTATTTT; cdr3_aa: CASSLSRVSSTDTQYF
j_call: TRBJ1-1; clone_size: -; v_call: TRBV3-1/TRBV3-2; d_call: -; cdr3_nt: TGTGCCAGCAGCCCCACAGAACTGAACACTGAAGCTTTCTTT; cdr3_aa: CASSPTELNTEAFF
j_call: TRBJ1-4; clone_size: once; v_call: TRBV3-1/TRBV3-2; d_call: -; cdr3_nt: TGTGCCAGCAGCCAAGATCTCAGGGGCGCTGAAAAACTGTTTTTT; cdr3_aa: CASSQDLRGAEKLFF
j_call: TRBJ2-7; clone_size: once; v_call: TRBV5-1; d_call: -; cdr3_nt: TGCGCCAGCAGCTCACTTACAGGGCGGGAGCAGTACTTC; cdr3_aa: CASSSLTGREQYF
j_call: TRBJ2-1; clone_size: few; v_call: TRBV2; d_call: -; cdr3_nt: TGTGCCAGCAGAGCAGACAGGAGCAGCTCCTACAATGAGCAGTTCTTC; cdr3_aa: CASRADRSSSYNEQFF
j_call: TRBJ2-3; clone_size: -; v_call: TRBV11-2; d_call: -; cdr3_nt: TGTGCCAGCAGCTTAGAGGTTCCAGATACGCAGTATTTT; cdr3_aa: CASSLEVPDTQYF
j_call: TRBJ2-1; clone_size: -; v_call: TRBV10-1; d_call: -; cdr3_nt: TGCGCCAGCAGTGAAACTAGAATCGACAATGAGCAGTTCTTC; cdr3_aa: CASSETRIDNEQFF
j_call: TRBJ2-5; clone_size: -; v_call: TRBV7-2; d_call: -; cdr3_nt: TGTGCCAGCAGCGTAACAGGGAGTAGGGAGACCCAGTACTTC; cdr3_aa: CASSVTGSRETQYF
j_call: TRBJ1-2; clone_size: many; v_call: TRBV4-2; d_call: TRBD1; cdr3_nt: TGTGCCAGCAGCCAAGCGACAGGGGTAAACTATGGCTACACCTTC; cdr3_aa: CASSQATGVNYGYTF
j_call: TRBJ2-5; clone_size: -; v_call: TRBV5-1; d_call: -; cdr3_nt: TGCGCCAGCAGCTTGACAGTGACTCAAGAGACCCAGTACTTC; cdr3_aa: CASSLTVTQETQYF
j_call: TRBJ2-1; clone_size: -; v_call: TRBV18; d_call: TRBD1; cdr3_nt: TGTGCCAGCTCACCGGGGACAGGGGGAGATGAGCAGTTCTTC; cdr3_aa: CASSPGTGGDEQFF
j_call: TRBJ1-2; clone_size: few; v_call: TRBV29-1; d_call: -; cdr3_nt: TGCAGCGTTGAAGGCGGGGGGATCTATGGCTACACCTTC; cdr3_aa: CSVEGGGIYGYTF
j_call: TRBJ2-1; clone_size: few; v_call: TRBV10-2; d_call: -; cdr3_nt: TGCGCCAGCAGTGAGCAGGACTCCCAGCGGTTCTTC; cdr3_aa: CASSEQDSQRFF
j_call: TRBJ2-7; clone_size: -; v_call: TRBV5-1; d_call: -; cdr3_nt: TGCGCCAGCAGCTTAAAACAGGGTGAGCAGTACTTC; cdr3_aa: CASSLKQGEQYF
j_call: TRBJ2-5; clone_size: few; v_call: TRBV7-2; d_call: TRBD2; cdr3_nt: TGTGCCAGCAGCTTAGCGCCTAGCGGGGGGGGCCTCCAAGAGACCCAGTACTTC; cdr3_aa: CASSLAPSGGGLQETQYF
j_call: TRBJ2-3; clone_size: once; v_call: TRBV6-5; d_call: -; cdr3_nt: TGTGCCAGCAGTTACGGGGGCCGTACTAGCACAGATACGCAGTATTTT; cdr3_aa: CASSYGGRTSTDTQYF
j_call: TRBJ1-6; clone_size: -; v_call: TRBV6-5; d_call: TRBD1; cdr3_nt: TGTGCCAGCATCCTAACGGGACAGGGTAATTCACCCCTCCACTTT; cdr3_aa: CASILTGQGNSPLHF
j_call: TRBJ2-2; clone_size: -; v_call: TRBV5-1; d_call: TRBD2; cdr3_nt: TGCGCCAGCAGCTTGGCTTTGGCTAGCGGCACCGGGGAGCTGTTTTTT; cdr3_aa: CASSLALASGTGELFF